This T cell receptor beta chain was sequenced in a study of blood T cells in healthy people across ages. Study-wide points: Across the age range, TCR beta diversity per million T cells fell in a roughly linear way.

Trimming took 7 bases from V and 7 from J, leaving 26 bases between them. The CDR3 is 17 residues long. Germline loops: CDR1 MNHEY, CDR2 SVGEGT. Alongside a J-beta primer mix, a sample-barcoded 5' primer served in a second PCR lasting roughly 7 to 11 cycles. TCRdb itself ran the 5' RACE reads through MiXCR, one entry per CDR3 protein. The sample shows 980,000 or so distinct CDR3 sequences, roughly 52% of them seen only once. Comments on this clonotype: Its antigen remains unknown.

No fewer than 5.5 micrograms of total RNA were isolated from every sample. The clonotype was recovered from a man aged 25 to 40 in good health. Material for sequencing was blood. V is TRBV6-2 or TRBV6-3 and J is TRBJ1-5; no reliable D call. The CDR3 bases are TGTGCCAGCACCCATAACTCGGCAGCGGGGATCGGCCAGCCCCAGCATTTT. This sequence encodes CASTHNSAAGIGQPQHF.